A single sample gave rise to the 16 T cell receptor beta chains below, sequenced in a study of early T cells in non-severe SARS-CoV-2 infection. TCRdb recomputed calls from the 5' RACE reads with MiXCR, one row per CDR3 protein. Among tens of thousands of distinct CDR3 sequences listed, around a sixth were seen once. The sample was whole blood. These receptors all stem from an adult who was a healthcare worker with PCR-confirmed SARS-CoV-2 infection or an uninfected control (not recorded which).

The chain carries TRBV15 and TRBJ2-1; 7 nucleotides align to TRBD1. The CDR3 extends over 14 amino acids. Germline assignment: CDR1 LNHNV and CDR2 YYDKDF (reference sequence). The junction had 6 bases not matched to a gene; V was cut back by 1 base and J by 9 bases. CDR3 residues: CATSRAADRAEQFF. CDR3 DNA: TGTGCCACCAGCAGAGCAGCAGACAGGGCTGAGCAGTTCTTC.

Ten or more counts support this clonotype. The rearrangement links TRBV7-8 to TRBJ2-3, with 9 positions matching TRBD2. V shed 4 bases, J shed 10 bases, and the junction held 6 bases outside the gene matches. The CDR3 is made up of 13 amino acids. Germline CDR1 is SGHVS and CDR2 is FQNEAQ. As DNA, the CDR3 is TGTGCCAGCAGCTATCGGACTAGCGAGGCGCAGTATTTT. Translated, it gives CASSYRTSEAQYF.

The V and J genes are TRBV7-9 and TRBJ2-1, with 8 bases matching TRBD2. Germline CDR1 reads SEHNR; CDR2 reads FQNEAQ (reference sequence). Unmatched junction bases numbered 11, after V lost 4 bases and J lost 0 bases. There are 18 residues in the CDR3. In DNA form, the CDR3 reads TGTGCCAGCAGCTATTCCGATAAACTAGCGGTCTCCTACAATGAGCAGTTCTTC. Translating it yields CASSYSDKLAVSYNEQFF. The full variable domain, in which reference TRBV7-9 and TRBJ2-1 provide the parts outside the CDR3, is DTGVSQNPRHKITKRGQNVTFRCDPISEHNRLYWYRQTLGQGPEFLTYFQNEAQLEKSRLLSDRFSAERPKGSFSTLEIQRTEQGDSAMYLCASSYSDKLAVSYNEQFFGPGTRLTVL.

This clonotype showed up just a few times. The CDR3 DNA reads TGTGCCAGCAGCCTAACCGACAGTGCTTATGGCTACACCTTC. As protein: CASSLTDSAYGYTF. The chain is built from TRBV13 and TRBJ1-2; TRBD1 might be the D (5 bases). Germline CDR1 reads PRHDT; CDR2 reads FYEKMQ (reference sequence). The CDR3 is 14 amino acids. Trimming removed 5 bases at V and 5 bases at J, with 15 bases between.

The chain combines TRBV6-5 with TRBJ1-5; 9 bases are shared with TRBD1. The CDR3 runs 15 residues. Germline values: CDR1 MNHEY, CDR2 SVGAGI. V lost 5 bases, J lost 6 bases, and 8 bases stayed unmatched. This chain's CDR3 is CASSHTGGAGQPQHF. The DNA of the CDR3 is TGTGCCAGCAGTCATACAGGGGGCGCGGGTCAGCCCCAGCATTTT.

The sample holds a few counts of this clonotype. This rearrangement joins TRBV12-3 or TRBV12-4 to TRBJ2-1; TRBD2 agrees at 15 bases. This CDR3 is 15 amino acids long. The V gene end was trimmed by 4 bases and the J gene end by 10 bases; junction bases not matched to a gene: 5. The CDR3 sequence is CASSSRTSGGAEQFF. CDR3 nucleotide sequence: TGTGCCAGCAGTTCCCGGACTAGCGGGGGGGCGGAGCAGTTCTTC.

Many counts were recorded for this clonotype. The J gene is TRBJ1-1, the V gene TRBV3-1; no firm D call. This CDR3 comprises 13 residues. V shed 6 bases and J shed 5 bases, with 13 bases lying between them. The germline gives CDR1 LGHDT, CDR2 YNNKEL (reference sequence). CDR3 bases: TGTGCCAGCAGGCTATTCGGGAGGACTGAAGCTTTCTTT. Amino acid sequence: CASRLFGRTEAFF.

The chain uses TRBV7-2 and TRBJ1-4; unclear D gene. This CDR3 is 14 amino acids long. Trimming left V 5 bases short and J 8 bases short, with 15 bases between. Germline loops: CDR1 SGHTA, CDR2 FQGNSA. CDR3 region: CASSRTVAGEKLFF. The DNA for the CDR3 is TGTGCCAGCAGCCGGACGGTGGCCGGGGAAAAACTGTTTTTT.

In its sample, this clonotype was seen a few times. The chain employs TRBV9 and TRBJ2-1; unclear D gene. Germline values: CDR1 SGDLS, CDR2 YYNGEE. This CDR3 comprises 15 residues. Trimming took off 1 base at V and 0 bases at J, with 8 bases between the two ends. The CDR3 nucleotides are TGTGCCAGCAGCGTACAGCCCTCCTCCTACAATGAGCAGTTCTTC. Protein: CASSVQPSSYNEQFF.

This clonotype was picked up a small number of times. J is TRBJ2-3 and V is TRBV18, with no clear D. Germline V gives CDR1 KGHSH, CDR2 LQKENI. Trimming took off 9 bases at V and 4 bases at J, with 8 bases between the two ends. There are 11 residues in the CDR3. CDR3 sequence: CASYIPDTQYF. The CDR3 DNA reads as TGTGCCAGTTATATCCCAGATACGCAGTATTTT.

There are a few counts of this clonotype. The chain combines TRBV2 with TRBJ2-3; D gene ambiguous. This CDR3 is built from 13 residues. From germline, CDR1 is SNHLY and CDR2 FYNNEI. V shed 6 bases and J shed 2 bases, with 9 bases lying between them. CDR3 sequence (DNA): TGTGCCAGCAGGTCGGACCCCACAGATACGCAGTATTTT. It encodes CASRSDPTDTQYF.

This clonotype was counted a few times. The rearrangement joins TRBV7-2 to TRBJ1-4; 7 nucleotides line up with TRBD1. With V trimmed by 1 base and J by 8 bases, 7 bases remained unmatched. This CDR3 region has 15 residues. CDR1 is SGHTA, CDR2 FQGNSA, per germline. Written as DNA, the CDR3 is TGTGCCAGCAGCTTAGGAGTAGGGGGCGGCGAAAAACTGTTTTTT. Protein sequence: CASSLGVGGGEKLFF.

This clonotype has at least ten counts. This chain connects TRBV14 to TRBJ2-3, with TRBD2 identical over 9 bases. Germline loops: CDR1 SGHDN, CDR2 FVKESK. Trimming cost V 0 bases and J 5 bases; bases outside gene matches: 6. The CDR3 is 16 residues long. CDR3 DNA: TGTGCCAGCAGCCAAGATAGCGGGAGAACGGGAGATACGCAGTATTTT. It specifies CASSQDSGRTGDTQYF.

CDR3 bases: TGTGCCAGCAGTTTCGACAGAGACTATGGCTACACCTTC. Translating gives CASSFDRDYGYTF. This chain links TRBV2 with TRBJ1-2, with a weak D call TRBD1 (5 bases). The germline V gene encodes CDR1 SNHLY and CDR2 FYNNEI. The CDR3 sequence is 13 residues long. V was pared by 5 bases and J by 3 bases, with 10 bases between.

The chain has TRBV9 and TRBJ2-7; D is possibly TRBD1 (6 bases). The CDR3 sequence is 15 residues long. CDR1 is SGDLS, CDR2 YYNGEE, per germline. V lost 0 bases and J lost 4, with 14 bases in between. This chain's CDR3 is CASSVGGQGRYEQYF. CDR3 bases: TGTGCCAGCAGCGTAGGCGGCCAGGGGCGGTACGAGCAGTACTTC.

The gene calls are TRBV12-3 or TRBV12-4 and TRBJ1-5, with D possibly TRBD1 on 5 matching bases. V lost 0 bases, J lost 3 bases, and 9 bases lay in between. The CDR3 consists of 15 residues. The CDR3 is CASSLAGGNNQPQHF. The CDR3 nucleotides are TGTGCCAGCAGTTTAGCTGGGGGAAACAATCAGCCCCAGCATTTT.